This TCR beta chain was identified during a study of T-cell reconstitution after alpha-beta-depleted transplantation in children. The CDR3 sequence is 16 residues long. V was pared by 10 bases and J by 0 bases, with 16 bases between. Per the germline V gene, CDR1 is ENHRY and CDR2 is SYGVKD. A TCRbeta library incorporating unique molecular identifiers was prepared. TCRdb independently ran MiXCR on the PCR reads; one entry per CDR3 protein. This sample has a few hundred thousand distinct CDR3 sequences, with roughly an eighth found just once. The source is a human donor who donated a stem cell graft to a child with combined immunodeficiency. This sequence joins TRBV10-3 and TRBJ2-6; a weak D match, TRBD1 (6 bases). The material was PBMCs from the stem cell graft donor, obtained from the stem cell graft. The CDR3 bases are TGTGCCACTGGAAGGGACACCGCCTCTGGGGCCAACGTCCTGACTTTC. Translated, it gives CATGRDTASGANVLTF.